A single sample is the source of the 25 T cell receptor beta chains below, sequenced in a study of blood T cell repertoires in COVID-19. The repertoire was sequenced with immunoSEQ multiplex PCR; TCRdb's copy has only in-frame clones and lacks some. The sample records some 83,000 clones, around 84% being singletons. Input material: peripheral blood. The receptors come from a middle-aged man with acute or convalescent COVID-19.

J is TRBJ2-7 and V is TRBV21-1; TRBD1 reflects the table's D call only, with no check against the DNA. TRBV21-1 is a pseudogene locus. This CDR3 contains 18 residues. The CDR3 nucleotides read TGTGCCAGCAGTCCCCAGGGCAGGGGGCCCCTCCCCCTCTACGAGCAGTACTTC. Protein product: CASSPQGRGPLPLYEQYF.

The chain has TRBV4-3 and TRBJ1-6; D gene ambiguous. The CDR3 is 16 residues long. Germline CDR1 reads LGHNA; CDR2 reads YSLEER. The germline V and J ends were trimmed by 3 bases and 0 bases, with 9 bases remaining between them. The CDR3 reads CASSQRASSYNSPLHF. CDR3 bases: TGCGCCAGCAGCCAGCGAGCGAGCTCCTATAATTCACCCCTCCACTTT.

The chain uses TRBV7-2 and TRBJ2-1; 15 bases are shared with TRBD2. The CDR3 is made up of 17 amino acids. J lost 6 bases, V lost 2 bases, and 5 bases had no gene match. Germline V gene lookup returns CDR1 SGHTA and CDR2 FQGNSA. CDR3 bases: TGTGCCAGCAGCTTATCCGGGACTAGCGGGAGGTTCAATGAGCAGTTCTTC. Protein sequence: CASSLSGTSGRFNEQFF.

V and J are TRBV19 and TRBJ2-1; the D gene is possibly TRBD1 (6 bases). From germline, CDR1 is LNHDA and CDR2 SQIVND (reference sequence). Trimming stripped 10 bases from V and 4 bases from J, with 14 bases between. The CDR3 has 13 residues. DNA for the CDR3: TGTGCCACTACGGGACACCAATACAATGAGCAGTTCTTC. Translation gives CATTGHQYNEQFF. The complete variable domain, with remaining parts taken from reference TRBV19 and TRBJ2-1, reads DGGITQSPKYLFRKEGQNVTLSCEQNLNHDAMYWYRQDPGQGLRLIYYSQIVNDFQKGDIAEGYSVSREKKESFPLTVTSAQKNPTAFYLCATTGHQYNEQFFGPGTRLTVL.

J is TRBJ1-4 and V is TRBV30, with 8 bases identical to TRBD1. Per the germline V gene, CDR1 is GTSNPN and CDR2 is SVGIG (reference sequence). V lost 1 base and J lost 7; bases outside the gene matches: 8. This CDR3 spans 15 amino acids. The CDR3 here is CAWSGGQGMSEKLFF. As DNA, the CDR3 is TGTGCCTGGAGTGGAGGACAGGGAATGAGTGAAAAACTGTTTTTT.

This clone occurred once. The DNA for the CDR3 is TGTGCCAGTAGTAGGGAGACAGGGAGCGCCGGGGAGCTGTTTTTT. It encodes CASSRETGSAGELFF. The V gene is TRBV19, the J gene TRBJ2-2; 7 bases align to TRBD1. This CDR3 contains 15 residues. Germline V CDR1 and CDR2: LNHDA, SQIVND (reference sequence). V was clipped by 4 bases and J by 6 bases; unmatched bases: 8. The complete variable domain, with remaining parts taken from reference TRBV19 and TRBJ2-2, reads DGGITQSPKYLFRKEGQNVTLSCEQNLNHDAMYWYRQDPGQGLRLIYYSQIVNDFQKGDIAEGYSVSREKKESFPLTVTSAQKNPTAFYLCASSRETGSAGELFFGEGSRLTVL.

The rearrangement joins TRBV19 to TRBJ2-7; 7 bases agree with TRBD2. The CDR3 sequence is 15 residues long. The germline gives CDR1 LNHDA, CDR2 SQIVND (reference sequence). The J segment lost 3 bases and the V segment lost 5 bases, leaving 10 bases of the junction unmatched. CDR3 protein: CASSPTVAGGYEQYF. The CDR3 bases are TGTGCCAGTAGTCCGACAGTAGCGGGTGGCTACGAGCAGTACTTC.

The CDR3 coding sequence is TGTGCCAGCAGCAAACTCTCTGGGGCGGCCGCTTTCTTT. Protein sequence: CASSKLSGAAAFF. The chain carries TRBV11-2 and TRBJ1-1; D is perhaps TRBD1 (5 bases). The CDR3 runs to 13 residues. V shed 5 bases and J shed 11 bases, with 18 bases lying between them. The germline V gene has CDR1 SGHAT and CDR2 FQNNGV. Combining the CDR3 with reference TRBV11-2 and TRBJ1-1 gives the whole variable domain EAGVAQSPRYKIIEKRQSVAFWCNPISGHATLYWYQQILGQGPKLLIQFQNNGVVDDSQLPKDRFSAERLKGVDSTLKIQPAKLEDSAVYLCASSKLSGAAAFFGQGTRLTVV.

This clone was seen a single time. The V call is TRBV30, the J call TRBJ1-1; D is ambiguous. CDR3 length: 14 amino acids. Trimming removed 0 bases from V and 1 base from J, with 9 bases in between. Germline lookup yields CDR1 GTSNPN and CDR2 SVGIG (reference sequence). CDR3 DNA sequence: TGTGCCTGGAGTGTGGTGGGCCCGAACACTGAAGCTTTCTTT. This gives the protein CAWSVVGPNTEAFF. Full variable domain (rest looked up from reference TRBV30 and TRBJ1-1): SQTIHQWPATLVQPVGSPLSLECTVEGTSNPNLYWYRQAAGRGLQLLFYSVGIGQISSEVPQNLSASRPQDRQFILSSKKLLLSDSGFYLCAWSVVGPNTEAFFGQGTRLTVV.

This chain joins TRBV5-5 and TRBJ2-5, with 9 bases identical to TRBD2. V trimming: 3 bases; J trimming: 5 bases; junction bases outside the gene matches: 8. The CDR3 loop spans 15 amino acids. The V gene's germline CDR1 is SGHKS and CDR2 YYEKEE (reference sequence). DNA of the CDR3: TGTGCCAGCAGCTATGTGGGCGGGGGGGCGGAGACCCAGTACTTC. Residues: CASSYVGGGAETQYF. The full variable domain, its missing parts supplied by reference TRBV5-5 and TRBJ2-5, is DAGVTQSPTHLIKTRGQQVTLRCSPISGHKSVSWYQQVLGQGPQFIFQYYEKEERGRGNFPDRFSARQFPNYSSELNVNALLLGDSALYLCASSYVGGGAETQYFGPGTRLLVL.

The sample holds one count of this clone. V gene TRBV10-3 combines with J gene TRBJ1-1, with no clear D. The CDR3 length is 12 residues. CDR1 ENHRY and CDR2 SYGVKD come from the germline V gene. Trimming pared 6 bases from V and 0 bases from J, leaving 5 bases between. CDR3 sequence: CAIRRVNTEAFF. The CDR3 DNA is TGTGCCATCAGGAGAGTGAACACTGAAGCTTTCTTT.

This chain links TRBV2 with TRBJ2-7, with TRBD2 as a possible D gene (5 bases). Germline loops: CDR1 SNHLY, CDR2 FYNNEI. V was cut by 2 bases and J by 2 bases, with 16 bases left in between. CDR3 length: 16 amino acids. The CDR3 DNA is TGTGCCAGCAGTGAAAGAAGTCTGAGGGTCCCCTACGAGCAGTACTTC. Encoded protein: CASSERSLRVPYEQYF.

The V gene is TRBV5-1, the J gene TRBJ1-1; D is ambiguous. The CDR3 is made up of 13 amino acids. Trimming shortened V by 7 bases and J by 2 bases, and 12 bases separated the two germline ends. Germline V gene sequence: CDR1 SGHRS, CDR2 YFSETQ. The CDR3 nucleotides are TGCGCCAGCCGCTCCACACTAAACACTGAAGCTTTCTTT. Its protein product is CASRSTLNTEAFF.

The chain links TRBV27 to TRBJ2-1, with D hard to call. Trimming took off 3 bases at V and 6 bases at J, with 12 bases between the two ends. Germline values: CDR1 MNHEY, CDR2 SMNVEV (reference sequence). The CDR3 length is 14 residues. CDR3 in DNA: TGTGCCAGCAGTTTTGTAACTACGTCCAATGAGCAGTTCTTC. Protein sequence: CASSFVTTSNEQFF.

The genes are TRBV9 and TRBJ2-2, with TRBD2 matching over 7 bases. CDR1 is SGDLS, CDR2 YYNGEE, per germline. The J segment lost 4 bases and the V segment lost 0 bases, leaving 3 bases of the junction unmatched. CDR3 size: 15 residues. The CDR3 DNA follows: TGTGCCAGCAGCGTAGAGGCTAGCGGCACCGGGGAGCTGTTTTTT. It yields the protein CASSVEASGTGELFF.

The chain is built from TRBV18 and TRBJ1-2, with TRBD1 as a possible D gene (6 bases). V gave up 3 bases and J gave up 1 base, with 12 bases separating them. From germline, CDR1 is KGHSH and CDR2 LQKENI. There are 15 residues in the CDR3. The CDR3 sequence is CASSPIGQINYGYTF. CDR3 DNA sequence: TGTGCCAGCTCACCGATCGGACAGATTAACTATGGCTACACCTTC.

The chain is built from TRBV7-8 and TRBJ2-7; 9 positions agree with TRBD1. Germline V gives CDR1 SGHVS, CDR2 FQNEAQ. V gave up 4 bases and J gave up 4 bases; unmatched junction bases: 8. The CDR3 totals 15 residues. This chain's CDR3 is CASSYLGQGNYEQYF. Written as DNA, the CDR3 is TGTGCCAGCAGCTACCTTGGACAGGGGAATTACGAGCAGTACTTC. The full variable domain, its missing parts supplied by reference TRBV7-8 and TRBJ2-7, is GAGVSQSPRYKVAKRGQDVALRCDPISGHVSLFWYQQALGQGPEFLTYFQNEAQLDKSGLPSDRFFAERPEGSVSTLKIQRTQQEDSAVYLCASSYLGQGNYEQYFGPGTRLTVT.

This clone has just one count. J is TRBJ1-1 and V is TRBV7-9; D uncertain. Germline CDR1 reads SEHNR; CDR2 reads FQNEAQ (reference sequence). The CDR3 sequence is 12 residues long. Deletions cut 3 bases from V and 4 bases from J, with 6 bases between. In nucleotides, the CDR3 is TGTGCCAGCAGCTTTGAGGGCACTGAAGCTTTCTTT. It yields the protein CASSFEGTEAFF.

The gene calls are TRBV27 and TRBJ2-4; D not certain. Trimming took off 0 bases at V and 6 bases at J, with 9 bases between the two ends. Germline assignment: CDR1 MNHEY and CDR2 SMNVEV (reference sequence). The CDR3 spans 14 residues. The chain's CDR3 is CASSLSRNSNIQYF. The CDR3 DNA sequence: TGTGCCAGCAGTTTATCGAGGAACTCAAACATTCAGTACTTC.

This clone was observed once. CDR3 in DNA: TGTGCCAGCAGCTTAGAACTAGCAGACCCCACAGATACGCAGTATTTT. Protein: CASSLELADPTDTQYF. The chain couples TRBV11-3 to TRBJ2-3; D may be TRBD2 (6 bases). Per germline, CDR1 SGHNT and CDR2 YENEEA. The CDR3 runs to 16 residues. Between the trimmed V and J ends, which lost 0 bases and 2 bases, there was a span of 12 bases.

The V call is TRBV18, the J call TRBJ2-5; D might be TRBD1 (6 bases). V lost 6 bases and J lost 1, with 12 bases in between. This CDR3 contains 14 residues. Germline V gene lookup returns CDR1 KGHSH and CDR2 LQKENI. CDR3 coding DNA: TGTGCCAGCTCCCCGACAGGACTCCAAGAGACCCAGTACTTC. Encoded protein: CASSPTGLQETQYF.

This clone was detected only a few times. The genes are TRBV3-1 (or the pseudogene TRBV3-2) and TRBJ2-5, with 8 bases fitting TRBD2. The junction had 6 bases not matched to a gene; V was cut back by 1 base and J by 5 bases. The CDR3 sequence is 15 residues long. Germline assignment: CDR1 LGHDT and CDR2 YNNKEL (reference sequence). The CDR3 protein is CASSQAPGGLETQYF. CDR3 nucleotides: TGTGCCAGCAGCCAAGCGCCGGGGGGGCTGGAGACCCAGTACTTC.

The genes are TRBV9 and TRBJ2-7; tentatively, D is TRBD1 (6 bases). Germline CDR1 reads SGDLS; CDR2 reads YYNGEE. Trimming cost V 4 bases and J 3 bases, with 14 bases left between them. CDR3 length: 14 residues. The CDR3 nucleotides read TGTGCCAGCAGCACCCAGACAGGTGACTACGAGCAGTACTTC. It is translated as CASSTQTGDYEQYF.

The genes are TRBV4-3 and TRBJ2-3; D may be TRBD2 (5 bases). The CDR3 totals 17 residues. V shed 0 bases and J shed 3 bases, with 16 bases lying between them. Germline V gene lookup returns CDR1 LGHNA and CDR2 YSLEER. Here the CDR3 reads CASSQEGVAVGTDTQYF. CDR3 DNA: TGCGCCAGCAGCCAAGAGGGAGTAGCCGTGGGAACAGATACGCAGTATTTT.

By sample share, this clone is medium-sized (0.01 to 0.1%). This chain joins TRBV30 and TRBJ1-2; D is possibly TRBD1 (6 bases). Per the germline V gene, CDR1 is GTSNPN and CDR2 is SVGIG (reference sequence). The V gene lost 0 bases and the J gene lost 4 bases, with 6 bases spanning the gap. This CDR3 is 12 amino acids long. CDR3 sequence reads: CAWSVQGYGYTF. DNA of the CDR3: TGTGCCTGGAGTGTACAGGGCTATGGCTACACCTTC.